Shown below are 10 T cell receptor beta chains from a single sample sequenced in a study of Ad26.COV2.S vaccination and SARS-CoV-2 variants. Generated by immunoSEQ multiplex PCR, the TCRdb table keeps only in-frame clones and is missing some. This table holds 510,000 or so clones, approximately 88% found once. Stated treatment: about 20 received Ad26.COV2.S at low or high dose, single or two shots; 5 received placebo; per-sample allocation not given. At day 63 after the first vaccine or placebo injection, samples were drawn. Sequencing was performed on peripheral blood, taken in a trial of Ad26.COV2.S vaccine versus placebo. The receptors shown here come from a person aged 18-60 years who received the Ad26.COV2.S COVID-19 vaccine or a placebo.

The chain combines TRBV9 with TRBJ1-6; TRBD1 matches 11 bases. The germline V gene has CDR1 SGDLS and CDR2 YYNGEE. The V and J ends lost 4 bases and 5 bases, in that order; junction bases with no gene match: 2. The CDR3 is 15 amino acids. CDR3 loop: CASSPGQGDNSPLHF. In nucleotides, the CDR3 is TGTGCCAGCAGCCCGGGACAGGGGGATAATTCACCCCTCCACTTT.

The chain uses TRBV7-9 and TRBJ1-4; TRBD1 is a possible D gene (6 bases). CDR3 length equals 14 residues. The V and J ends lost 5 bases and 4 bases respectively, with 11 bases between them. Germline assignment: CDR1 SEHNR and CDR2 FQNEAQ (reference sequence). CDR3 nucleotides: TGTGCCAGCAGCCACGGGACACTTAATGAAAAACTGTTTTTT. The encoded protein is CASSHGTLNEKLFF.

This chain connects TRBV28 to TRBJ2-5; D perhaps matches TRBD2 (5 bases). The CDR3 contains 14 residues. V lost 2 bases and J 7 bases, leaving 14 bases between the germline ends. Germline lookup yields CDR1 MDHEN and CDR2 SYDVKM. The DNA for the CDR3 is TGTGCCAGCAGTTTACAGGCCGGGGTTTGGACCCAGTACTTC. Translated: CASSLQAGVWTQYF.

The V gene is TRBV6-6, the J gene TRBJ1-5, with TRBD1 identical over 8 bases. V shed 2 bases, J shed 3 bases, and the junction held 3 bases outside the gene matches. Germline values: CDR1 MNHNY, CDR2 SVGAGI (reference sequence). The CDR3 covers 15 residues. CDR3 nucleotide sequence: TGTGCCAGCAGTTACCGGGACAGGATCAATCAGCCCCAGCATTTT. Its protein product is CASSYRDRINQPQHF.

CDR3 loop: CASSLVTSGRAEQFF. The CDR3 DNA reads as TGTGCCAGCAGCTTGGTAACTAGCGGGAGGGCTGAGCAGTTCTTC. The V call is TRBV5-6, the J call TRBJ2-1; TRBD2 matches at 13 bases. V was pared by 0 bases and J by 9 bases, with 3 bases of the junction left unmatched. The V gene's germline CDR1 is SGHDT and CDR2 YYEEEE. The CDR3 contains 15 residues.

The chain links TRBV19 to TRBJ1-6; possible D gene TRBD1, 6 bases. The germline V gene has CDR1 LNHDA and CDR2 SQIVND (reference sequence). CDR3 size: 12 residues. V was clipped by 9 bases and J by 7 bases, with 10 bases between them. The DNA for the CDR3 is TGTGCCAGCCGGGGGCCAAATTCACCCCTCCACTTT. Translating it yields CASRGPNSPLHF.

This chain links TRBV9 with TRBJ2-7, with a weak D call TRBD1 (6 bases). The V gene's germline CDR1 is SGDLS and CDR2 YYNGEE. The V end lost 3 bases, the J end lost 4 bases, and 17 bases lay between the germline ends. The CDR3 runs to 15 residues. The CDR3 reads CASSGARQGMYEQYF. The CDR3 nucleotides are TGTGCCAGCAGCGGTGCCCGGCAGGGGATGTACGAGCAGTACTTC.

The chain has TRBV15 and TRBJ2-3, with D possibly matching TRBD2 (5 bases). The CDR3 is made up of 15 amino acids. From germline, CDR1 is LNHNV and CDR2 YYDKDF (reference sequence). V shed 1 base and J shed 2 bases, with 10 bases lying between them. In nucleotides, the CDR3 is TGTGCCACCAGCAGAGGGGAGCGGTCCACAGATACGCAGTATTTT. It is translated as CATSRGERSTDTQYF.

This clone appeared a few times. The J gene is TRBJ1-6, the V gene TRBV28, with 9 nucleotides matching TRBD1. J lost 6 bases, V lost 5 bases, and 8 bases had no gene match. The CDR3 is 16 amino acids. Germline V gene sequence: CDR1 MDHEN, CDR2 SYDVKM. The CDR3 sequence is CASSGGQGVPNSPLHF. CDR3 bases: TGTGCCAGCAGTGGGGGACAGGGAGTACCTAATTCACCCCTCCACTTT.

The J gene is TRBJ2-7, the V gene TRBV4-3, with D unresolved. The V gene lost 1 base and the J gene lost 1 base, with 20 bases spanning the gap. Germline lookup yields CDR1 LGHNA and CDR2 YSLEER. CDR3 size: 18 residues. CDR3 in DNA: TGCGCCAGCAGCCAAGCGGCAATAGCACTGACTGAGTCCTACGAGCAGTACTTC. Translation: CASSQAAIALTESYEQYF.